The entry below describes one T cell receptor (beta chain). What it binds is not known. The CDR3 totals 13 residues. Trimming pared 4 bases from V and 5 bases from J, leaving 13 bases between. The V gene's germline CDR1 is SGHRS and CDR2 YFSETQ. These data originate in a study of regulatory T cells in long-lasting Graves disease. General study results and limits: Persistent Graves' patients showed less TCR diversity than newly diagnosed ones. Persistent disease was characterized by preferential usage of TRBV28, TRBJ1-2 and TRBJ2-5.

Arm-PCR with iRepertoire HTBI primers amplified the CDR3 regions for these TCR beta libraries. MiXCR, applied by TCRdb to the multiplex PCR reads, yields one record per CDR3 protein. The sample gives around 450,000 distinct CDR3 sequences, under 25% of which show up once; about 7% is in the top ten. The time point is: persistent/refractory GD, antithyroid drugs over 5 years with positive TRAb. There was RNA extracted from PBMCs, and the TCR library was made from it. The clonotype comes from a female donor with Graves disease. The input for sequencing was peripheral blood mononuclear cells (PBMCs), taken when the disease was refractory, from a patient treated with antithyroid drugs. The V call is TRBV5-1, the J call TRBJ2-7; D perhaps matches TRBD1 (6 bases). The CDR3 region has the DNA TGCGCCAGCAGCGATGGCGACAGGCACGAGCAGTACTTC. Its translation is CASSDGDRHEQYF.